A selection of T cell receptor beta chains follows, all from one sample in a study of blood T cell repertoires in COVID-19. Assay: immunoSEQ multiplex PCR; the TCRdb copy retains only in-frame clones and omits some. The top ten hold approximately 8% of the sample, which has 54,000 or so clones, around 86% seen once. The source material was peripheral blood. The receptor source for this set is a man aged 50-59 years with active COVID-19. Both conserved end residues are part of each CDR3. Each record gives: CDR3 DNA, CDR3 protein, D gene, clone size, V gene, J gene. D genes are given only for firm matches. Some rows mark clone size as missing; the rest say once, few, many or name a class of expanded clone.

cdr3_nt: TGTGCCAGTAGACCGGGACACCCTAGCACAGATACGCAGTATTTT
cdr3_aa: CASRPGHPSTDTQYF
d_call: .
clone_size: .
v_call: TRBV19
j_call: TRBJ2-3

cdr3_nt: TGTGCCAGCAGCCCTGTGGTAGGGGTGAACACCGGGGAGCTGTTTTTT
cdr3_aa: CASSPVVGVNTGELFF
d_call: .
clone_size: .
v_call: TRBV28
j_call: TRBJ2-2

cdr3_nt: TGTGCCAGCAAGCGGGAGCTAGAGACCCAGTACTTC
cdr3_aa: CASKRELETQYF
d_call: TRBD2
clone_size: .
v_call: TRBV2
j_call: TRBJ2-5

cdr3_nt: TGTGCCATCAGTTTGGGACAGGGAGGCACTGAAGCTTTCTTT
cdr3_aa: CAISLGQGGTEAFF
d_call: TRBD1
clone_size: once
v_call: TRBV10-3
j_call: TRBJ1-1

cdr3_nt: TGTGCCAGCAGCTCCCCGGAGGGAAGTAATGAAAAACTGTTTTTT
cdr3_aa: CASSSPEGSNEKLFF
d_call: .
clone_size: .
v_call: TRBV5-4
j_call: TRBJ1-4

cdr3_nt: TGTGCCAGCAGTGATAGGGGGCGCCGGGAGACCCAGTACTTC
cdr3_aa: CASSDRGRRETQYF
d_call: TRBD1
clone_size: .
v_call: TRBV6-2/TRBV6-3
j_call: TRBJ2-5

cdr3_nt: TGTGCCAGCAGCGCTTTCGAGGGAGAGACCGGGGAGCTGTTTTTT
cdr3_aa: CASSAFEGETGELFF
d_call: .
clone_size: few
v_call: TRBV6-4
j_call: TRBJ2-2

cdr3_nt: TGTGCCACTGCTATTCTTCCCGAGGGCCTCAATCAGCCCCAGCATTTT
cdr3_aa: CATAILPEGLNQPQHF
d_call: .
clone_size: once
v_call: TRBV19
j_call: TRBJ1-5

cdr3_nt: TGTGCCAGCAGTTTAAGGGACAGATCCTATAGCAATCAGCCCCAGCATTTT
cdr3_aa: CASSLRDRSYSNQPQHF
d_call: TRBD1
clone_size: .
v_call: TRBV28
j_call: TRBJ1-5

cdr3_nt: TGTGCCAGCAGCGTCGGGACTAGCGGGAGCTCCTACAATGAGCAGTTCTTC
cdr3_aa: CASSVGTSGSSYNEQFF
d_call: TRBD2
clone_size: .
v_call: TRBV9
j_call: TRBJ2-1

cdr3_nt: TGCGCCAGCCAGGGGCGGGCCTCTGGGGAAAAACTGTTTTTT
cdr3_aa: CASQGRASGEKLFF
d_call: .
clone_size: .
v_call: TRBV10-2
j_call: TRBJ1-4

cdr3_nt: TGTGCCAGCAGTGACTCTGTAGGAGGCAGAAGCGGGACGCCTAATGAAAAACTGTTTTTT
cdr3_aa: CASSDSVGGRSGTPNEKLFF
d_call: .
clone_size: few
v_call: TRBV6-4
j_call: TRBJ1-4

cdr3_nt: TGTGCCAGCAGCTCCGGGACTAGCGGTCGGAAGTACTTC
cdr3_aa: CASSSGTSGRKYF
d_call: TRBD2
clone_size: few
v_call: TRBV7-9
j_call: TRBJ2-7

cdr3_nt: TGTGCCAGCAGCCCCGCAACACAGGGGGCATCTGAAAAACTGTTTTTT
cdr3_aa: CASSPATQGASEKLFF
d_call: TRBD1
clone_size: .
v_call: TRBV7-2
j_call: TRBJ1-4

cdr3_nt: TGCGCCAGCAGCCAAGATTTAAGGACACGCCCGAGGGGCTACACCTTC
cdr3_aa: CASSQDLRTRPRGYTF
d_call: .
clone_size: .
v_call: TRBV4-3
j_call: TRBJ1-2

cdr3_nt: TGTGCCAGTAGTCCTCGGGGGGGTAGCCGGGCCTCCTCCTACGAGCAGTACTTC
cdr3_aa: CASSPRGGSRASSYEQYF
d_call: TRBD2
clone_size: .
v_call: TRBV19
j_call: TRBJ2-7

cdr3_nt: TGTGCCAGCAGCCTCGGACAAGACTATAATTCACCCCTCCACTTT
cdr3_aa: CASSLGQDYNSPLHF
d_call: .
clone_size: .
v_call: TRBV7-3
j_call: TRBJ1-6

cdr3_nt: TGTGCCAGCAGCGGGACTAGTACTAGCACAGATACGCAGTATTTT
cdr3_aa: CASSGTSTSTDTQYF
d_call: TRBD2
clone_size: once
v_call: TRBV5-4
j_call: TRBJ2-3

cdr3_nt: TGTGCCAGCAGCTTCAGCGGGGGGTTACGCAATGAGCAGTTCTTC
cdr3_aa: CASSFSGGLRNEQFF
d_call: TRBD2
clone_size: .
v_call: TRBV7-9
j_call: TRBJ2-1

cdr3_nt: TGTGCCAGCAGCCCCGACAATTCCTACGAGCAGTACTTC
cdr3_aa: CASSPDNSYEQYF
d_call: .
clone_size: once
v_call: TRBV7-2
j_call: TRBJ2-7

cdr3_nt: TGTGCCAGCAGTTTGGACGGACTCCAAGAGACCCAGTACTTC
cdr3_aa: CASSLDGLQETQYF
d_call: .
clone_size: once
v_call: TRBV6-6
j_call: TRBJ2-5

cdr3_nt: TGTGCCAGTAGTGCAAATACAGGGATGGCCTATACGCAGTATTTT
cdr3_aa: CASSANTGMAYTQYF
d_call: .
clone_size: .
v_call: TRBV19
j_call: TRBJ2-3

cdr3_nt: TGTGCCAGCAACCCGGGACAGGGGAATCAGCCCCAGCATTTT
cdr3_aa: CASNPGQGNQPQHF
d_call: TRBD1
clone_size: .
v_call: TRBV6-5
j_call: TRBJ1-5

cdr3_nt: TGCGCCAGCAGCCGCATACAGGGGAGGAATGAAAAACTGTTTTTT
cdr3_aa: CASSRIQGRNEKLFF
d_call: TRBD1
clone_size: .
v_call: TRBV4-3
j_call: TRBJ1-4

cdr3_nt: TGTGCCAGCAGGAATGGACTAGCGGACTACGAGCAGTACTTC
cdr3_aa: CASRNGLADYEQYF
d_call: TRBD2
clone_size: .
v_call: TRBV2
j_call: TRBJ2-7